The clone carrying this TCR beta chain was observed once. The data were obtained in a study of blood T cell repertoires in COVID-19. At the level of the study: COVID-19 samples from acute and convalescent phases originated in the United States, Italy and Spain. PBMCs, B-cell-depleted T cells, or T cells provided the cDNA or gDNA that made up the material.

In the original processing: Counts of nucleated cells, estimated from reference gene primer amplification, were obtained. Method: immunoSEQ multiplex PCR; TCRdb's copy keeps in-frame clones and lacks some. V and J calls and clone size follow that table, whereas D and trimming were derived from the DNA. Among 200,000 or so clones listed, roughly 87% were seen once. Between the trimmed V and J ends, which lost 3 bases and 1 base, there was a span of 10 bases. CDR1 MDHEN and CDR2 SYDVKM come from the germline V gene. This CDR3 region has 15 residues. The TCR sequence derives from a man aged 40-49 years with active or convalescent COVID-19. The sequenced sample was peripheral blood. The J gene is TRBJ1-3, the V gene TRBV28; TRBD1 might be the D (5 bases). The CDR3 region is CASSLGRVSGNTIYF. The CDR3 region has the DNA TGTGCCAGCAGTTTGGGCAGGGTTTCTGGAAACACCATATATTTT.